This T cell receptor (beta chain) was recorded in a study of cytomegalovirus exposure and HLA in healthy donors. Study conclusions and caveats: Several V segments, TRBV6-2 and TRBV6-3 among them, could not be told apart and were dropped. CMV serostatus was the sole immune exposure data available.

The table lists this clone with a few counts. The antigen is undetermined. PCR involved 60 Vbeta and 13 Jbeta primers. TCRdb keeps only in-frame clones here, not all; method: immunoSEQ multiplex PCR. The table includes roughly 100,000 clones, roughly four fifths detected once. The ends were cut back, 3 bases at V and 7 bases at J, with 17 bases in the middle. Germline V gives CDR1 SGDLS, CDR2 YYNGEE. The CDR3 runs 14 residues. All the people who gave samples were healthy bone marrow donors. The receptor was derived from a man between 60 and 75 years old in good health and CMV-seronegative. Input material: PBMCs. This chain joins TRBV9 and TRBJ2-7, with D perhaps TRBD2 (6 bases). The CDR3 bases are TGTGCCAGCAGCGAGGGACTGAGCCAATGGGAGCAGTACTTC. Protein sequence: CASSEGLSQWEQYF.